The next 25 T cell receptor beta chains were all read from a single sample in a study of cytomegalovirus exposure and HLA in healthy donors. Assay used: immunoSEQ multiplex PCR; TCRdb lists only in-frame clones, some missing. The repertoire includes nearly 110,000 clones, around 90% of them detected once, and more than 1.5% sits in the top ten. Source material: PBMCs. Source of these receptors: a woman aged 18-29 years in good health and CMV-seropositive.

V and J are TRBV9 and TRBJ2-7, with D uncertain. Per the germline V gene, CDR1 is SGDLS and CDR2 is YYNGEE. This CDR3 contains 15 residues. The ends were cut back, 4 bases at V and 0 bases at J, with 14 bases in the middle. The CDR3 here is CASSPRYDISYEQYF. DNA for the CDR3: TGTGCCAGCAGCCCTCGATATGACATCTCCTACGAGCAGTACTTC.

The chain combines TRBV9 with TRBJ1-6; D is unclear. CDR3 length equals 12 residues. Germline V CDR1 and CDR2: SGDLS, YYNGEE. The ends were cut back, 3 bases at V and 8 bases at J, with 6 bases in the middle. The CDR3 loop is CASSAEHSPLHF. The DNA of the CDR3 is TGTGCCAGCAGCGCGGAGCATTCACCCCTCCACTTT. Filled out from reference TRBV9 and TRBJ1-6, the complete variable domain reads DSGVTQTPKHLITATGQRVTLRCSPRSGDLSVYWYQQSLDQGLQFLIQYYNGEERAKGNILERFSAQQFPDLHSELNLSSLELGDSALYFCASSAEHSPLHFGNGTRLTVT.

J is TRBJ1-1 and V is TRBV10-3; D is undetermined. The germline V gene has CDR1 ENHRY and CDR2 SYGVKD. Trimming removed 2 bases from V and 1 base from J, with 8 bases in between. There are 14 residues in the CDR3. In DNA form, the CDR3 reads TGTGCCATCAGTGAGAGGCAGGCGAACACTGAAGCTTTCTTT. This encodes CAISERQANTEAFF.

The rearrangement joins TRBV9 to TRBJ2-7, with D perhaps TRBD1 (5 bases). The CDR3 runs to 15 residues. In germline, CDR1 is SGDLS, CDR2 YYNGEE. Trimming pared 4 bases from V and 2 bases from J, leaving 16 bases between. CDR3 sequence reads: CASSPSQTVPYEQYV. CDR3 coding DNA: TGTGCCAGCAGCCCAAGCCAGACAGTCCCCTACGAGCAGTACGTC.

This chain uses TRBV27 with TRBJ1-1; tentative D call: TRBD1 (6 bases). The germline gives CDR1 MNHEY, CDR2 SMNVEV (reference sequence). The CDR3 length is 12 residues. With 6 bases removed from V and 1 base from J, the gap between germline ends came to 6 bases. The CDR3 is CASRTGNTEAFF. The CDR3 region has the DNA TGTGCCAGCAGGACAGGGAACACTGAAGCTTTCTTT.

About this clone itself: One junction end does not reproduce the germline sequence, and a read error may be involved. This chain uses TRBV28 with TRBJ1-1; no reliable D call. Germline lookup yields CDR1 MDHEN and CDR2 SYDVKM. The CDR3 has 12 amino acids. The CDR3 coding sequence is TGTGCCAGCAGAACTCCGAACGCTGAAGCTTTCTTT. It yields the protein CASRTPNAEAFF.

The chain carries TRBV18 and TRBJ2-1; possibly TRBD2 for D (6 bases). The CDR3 has 17 amino acids. V lost 3 bases and J lost 3, with 18 bases in between. CDR1 and CDR2 from the germline V gene are KGHSH and LQKENI. The CDR3 sequence: CASSPDYSGRFYNEQFF. DNA of the CDR3: TGTGCCAGCTCACCGGACTACTCCGGTCGATTCTACAATGAGCAGTTCTTC.

The V gene is TRBV6-1, the J gene TRBJ1-4; D gene unclear. Germline CDR1 reads MNHNS; CDR2 reads SASEGT. The CDR3 runs 15 residues. The ends were cut back, 6 bases at V and 3 bases at J, with 14 bases in the middle. The DNA of the CDR3 is TGTGCCAGCAGGGAACACGGCAGGTCTAATGAAAAACTGTTTTTT. Translating it yields CASREHGRSNEKLFF.

The rearrangement links TRBV19 to TRBJ1-2; a weak D match, TRBD1 (5 bases). CDR3 length equals 15 residues. V gave up 6 bases and J gave up 0 bases, with 14 bases separating them. Germline-derived CDR1 and CDR2 are LNHDA and SQIVND (reference sequence). The CDR3 DNA reads as TGTGCCAGTAGCCCCCGGGACTATGCTAACTATGGCTACACCTTC. Translated, it gives CASSPRDYANYGYTF.

The rearrangement joins TRBV4-2 to TRBJ2-5; maybe TRBD1 (5 bases). Germline CDR1 is LGHNA and CDR2 is YNFKEQ. Trimming cost V 3 bases and J 5 bases, with 10 bases left between them. There are 13 residues in the CDR3. The CDR3 sequence: CASSHEKGETQYF. CDR3 sequence (DNA): TGTGCCAGCAGCCATGAGAAGGGGGAGACCCAGTACTTC.

The V and J genes are TRBV6-4 and TRBJ1-6; 7 nucleotides align to TRBD1. Losses at the gene ends were 6 bases for V and 5 bases for J; bases not matched to a gene: 7. Per the germline V gene, CDR1 is MRHNA and CDR2 is SNTAGT. The CDR3 runs to 15 residues. In DNA form, the CDR3 reads TGTGCCAGCAGAGCTGGGACAGATCATAATTCACCCCTCCACTTT. Translated, it gives CASRAGTDHNSPLHF.

The chain employs TRBV18 and TRBJ2-3; 9 nucleotides line up with TRBD1. With 3 bases clipped from V and 3 bases from J, the junction kept 4 bases outside the gene matches. Per germline, CDR1 KGHSH and CDR2 LQKENI. The CDR3 length is 15 residues. The DNA of the CDR3 is TGTGCCAGCTCACCCGGGACAGGGAGGACAGATACGCAGTATTTT. Residues: CASSPGTGRTDTQYF.

The J gene is TRBJ2-3, the V gene TRBV7-2, with D possibly TRBD2 on 6 matching bases. This CDR3 has 16 amino acids. V lost 3 bases to trimming and J lost 2 bases, with 15 bases between them. The germline V gene has CDR1 SGHTA and CDR2 FQGNSA. CDR3 protein: CASSFRGGATTDTQYF. CDR3 nucleotides: TGTGCCAGCAGCTTCCGAGGCGGGGCTACCACAGATACGCAGTATTTT.

The V and J genes are TRBV9 and TRBJ2-7; a weak D match, TRBD2 (7 bases). Trimming took off 0 bases at V and 2 bases at J, with 9 bases between the two ends. There are 14 residues in the CDR3. The germline gives CDR1 SGDLS, CDR2 YYNGEE. CDR3 sequence: CASSVGEGAYEQYF. In nucleotides, the CDR3 is TGTGCCAGCAGCGTAGGGGAGGGGGCCTACGAGCAGTACTTC.

This chain connects TRBV28 to TRBJ1-5; D perhaps matches TRBD1 (5 bases). Trimming left V 2 bases short and J 0 bases short, with 8 bases between. The germline gives CDR1 MDHEN, CDR2 SYDVKM. The CDR3 contains 15 residues. The CDR3 nucleotides are TGTGCCAGCAGTTTAAAGGGGTATAGCAATCAGCCCCAGCATTTT. Translation: CASSLKGYSNQPQHF.

This rearrangement joins TRBV5-6 to TRBJ1-5; TRBD1 matches at 12 bases. Germline values: CDR1 SGHDT, CDR2 YYEEEE. The CDR3 has 16 amino acids. The trim removed 5 bases at V and 6 bases at J, leaving 9 bases unmatched. CDR3 amino acids: CASSSRDRGLGQPQHF. The CDR3 DNA is TGTGCCAGCAGTTCCCGGGACAGGGGGCTAGGTCAGCCCCAGCATTTT.

This clone showed up just once. The chain links TRBV6-5 to TRBJ2-5, with a tentative D call TRBD2 (5 bases). Trimming cost V 6 bases and J 5 bases, with 10 bases left between them. CDR1 and CDR2 (germline): MNHEY, SVGAGI. The CDR3 is made up of 12 amino acids. The chain's CDR3 is CASSVGEETQYF. In nucleotides, the CDR3 is TGTGCCAGCAGCGTCGGGGAGGAGACCCAGTACTTC.

V gene TRBV14 combines with J gene TRBJ1-6; the match to TRBD1 covers 7 bases. V gave up 3 bases and J gave up 5 bases; unmatched junction bases: 7. Germline lookup yields CDR1 SGHDN and CDR2 FVKESK. CDR3 size: 16 residues. The CDR3, as DNA: TGTGCCAGCAGCCATATGACAGGGTACCATAATTCACCCCTCCACTTT. Translated, it gives CASSHMTGYHNSPLHF.

The rearrangement links TRBV11-2 to TRBJ2-1; the match to TRBD1 covers 7 bases. The CDR3 is 15 amino acids. CDR1 SGHAT and CDR2 FQNNGV come from the germline V gene. The V gene end was trimmed by 1 base and the J gene end by 4 bases; junction bases not matched to a gene: 4. The CDR3 loop is CASSLGRGLYNEQFF. As DNA, the CDR3 is TGTGCCAGCAGCTTAGGTAGGGGGCTTTACAATGAGCAGTTCTTC.

CDR3 loop: CASSSRPYGGPETQYF. The CDR3 DNA reads TGTGCCAGCAGTTCCCGCCCCTACGGGGGGCCAGAGACCCAGTACTTC. The gene calls are TRBV6-5 and TRBJ2-5; D is perhaps TRBD2 (7 bases). The V end lost 4 bases, the J end lost 4 bases, and 19 bases lay between the germline ends. This CDR3 comprises 16 residues. In germline, CDR1 is MNHEY, CDR2 SVGAGI.

The chain combines TRBV28 with TRBJ1-5, with 9 positions matching TRBD1. Germline V gene data show CDR1 as MDHEN and CDR2 as SYDVKM. This CDR3 has 15 residues. J gave up 4 bases and V 5 bases, and 6 bases lay outside the gene matches. This CDR3 is CASSGTGRGNQPQHF. The DNA for the CDR3 is TGTGCCAGCAGTGGGACAGGGCGGGGGAATCAGCCCCAGCATTTT.

CDR3 nucleotide sequence: TGTGCCACCCGGACAGGGGATCTGCAAGCTTTCTTT. Translating it yields CATRTGDLQAFF. The chain uses TRBV10-3 and TRBJ1-1, with TRBD1 matching over 9 bases. Germline values: CDR1 ENHRY, CDR2 SYGVKD. Losses at the gene ends were 10 bases for V and 9 bases for J; bases not matched to a gene: 9. There are 12 residues in the CDR3.

The J gene is TRBJ2-5, the V gene TRBV6-5; 12 bases map to TRBD2. This CDR3 spans 15 amino acids. Germline V gene sequence: CDR1 MNHEY, CDR2 SVGAGI. With V trimmed by 0 bases and J by 6 bases, 2 bases remained unmatched. Here the CDR3 DNA reads TGTGCCAGCAGTTACTCGACTAGCGGGGGCCAGACCCAGTACTTC. Translation: CASSYSTSGGQTQYF.

The chain links TRBV10-3 to TRBJ2-3; a possible D gene is TRBD1 (6 bases). The CDR3 is 15 residues long. V was cut by 4 bases and J by 5 bases, with 16 bases left in between. Germline lookup yields CDR1 ENHRY and CDR2 SYGVKD. DNA for the CDR3: TGTGCCATCAGTGTATCCGGGACACAGAAAGATACGCAGTATTTT. Its translation is CAISVSGTQKDTQYF.

The chain is built from TRBV7-9 and TRBJ2-5; D not certain. V shed 1 base and J shed 6 bases, with 6 bases lying between them. Looked up from germline, CDR1 is SEHNR and CDR2 is FQNEAQ (reference sequence). This CDR3 spans 12 amino acids. The DNA for the CDR3 is TGTGCCAGCAGCTTAGACTACCAGACCCAGTACTTC. It encodes CASSLDYQTQYF.